These 20 T cell receptor beta chains originate from one sample sequenced in a study of T cell responses to AZD1222 COVID-19 vaccine. This table comes from immunoSEQ multiplex PCR, and its TCRdb copy is limited to in-frame clones, with some not included. The sample has more than 150,000 clones; about 91% are singletons. Source: peripheral blood, taken on day 0 of AZD1222 vaccination. The source of these receptors is an adult in good health.

The chain has TRBV4-3 and TRBJ2-1; D is unresolved. Germline V gives CDR1 LGHNA, CDR2 YSLEER. The CDR3 contains 15 residues. Trimming stripped 0 bases from V and 0 bases from J, with 6 bases between. The CDR3 loop reads CASSQDWSSYNEQFF. As DNA, the CDR3 is TGCGCCAGCAGCCAAGATTGGAGCTCCTACAATGAGCAGTTCTTC.

This clone was detected once. The chain employs TRBV5-1 and TRBJ1-1; 8 bases map to TRBD1. V was clipped by 9 bases and J by 1 base; unmatched bases: 11. CDR3 length equals 15 residues. Germline lookup yields CDR1 SGHRS and CDR2 YFSETQ. This CDR3 reads CATSPGQGPNTEAFF. CDR3 coding DNA: TGCGCCACCTCCCCAGGACAGGGACCGAACACTGAAGCTTTCTTT. Drawing the rest from reference TRBV5-1 and TRBJ1-1, the complete variable domain is KAGVTQTPRYLIKTRGQQVTLSCSPISGHRSVSWYQQTPGQGLQFLFEYFSETQRNKGNFPGRFSGRQFSNSRSEMNVSTLELGDSALYLCATSPGQGPNTEAFFGQGTRLTVV.

Written as DNA, the CDR3 is TGTGCCAGCAGTTTAAGGTTCTACTCTGGGGCCAACGTCCTGACTTTC. This translates into CASSLRFYSGANVLTF. The gene calls are TRBV28 and TRBJ2-6; D is ambiguous. V dropped 2 bases and J dropped 0 bases, with 8 bases sitting between them. The CDR3 totals 16 residues. Germline lookup yields CDR1 MDHEN and CDR2 SYDVKM.

Details on this clone: The same CDR3 can be traced to other DNA sequences in this sample. The CDR3 is CASSLGRTSGRGETQYF. The DNA of the CDR3 is TGTGCCAGCAGCTTAGGTCGGACTAGCGGGAGGGGAGAGACCCAGTACTTC. This chain uses TRBV11-2 with TRBJ2-5; TRBD2 agrees at 15 bases. The V gene's germline CDR1 is SGHAT and CDR2 FQNNGV. V lost 1 base, J lost 4 bases, and 4 bases stayed unmatched. The CDR3 totals 17 residues.

The chain is built from TRBV4-1 and TRBJ1-2, with a possible D match to TRBD1 (5 bases). The CDR3 spans 12 residues. The germline gives CDR1 MGHRA, CDR2 YSYEKL. Trimming took off 1 base at V and 7 bases at J, with 7 bases between the two ends. The CDR3 reads CASSQGGIGYTF. In DNA, the CDR3 is TGCGCCAGCAGCCAAGGGGGGATTGGCTACACCTTC.

The chain combines TRBV6-5 with TRBJ1-1; unclear D gene. The germline V gene has CDR1 MNHEY and CDR2 SVGAGI. The V end was cut by 3 bases, the J end by 8 bases, with 7 bases between. The CDR3 length is 11 residues. The CDR3 loop is CASSYRREAFF. CDR3 in DNA: TGTGCCAGCAGTTATCGCCGGGAAGCTTTCTTT.

The chain joins TRBV28 to TRBJ1-1; D unclear. CDR1 MDHEN and CDR2 SYDVKM come from the germline V gene. V lost 2 bases to trimming and J lost 4 bases, with 5 bases between them. This CDR3 has 12 amino acids. The CDR3 nucleotides read TGTGCCAGCAGTTTACGAGTCACTGAAGCTTTCTTT. Protein: CASSLRVTEAFF.

V usage is TRBV25-1 and J usage is TRBJ2-5; maybe TRBD2 (9 bases). CDR3 length: 17 residues. Trimming took 7 bases from V and 5 from J, leaving 26 bases between them. Germline CDR1 and CDR2: MGHDK and SYGVNS. CDR3 DNA sequence: TGTGCCAGCAAGGCAGACAGGGGAGGCGGGAGGGCGGAGACCCAGTACTTC. It codes for CASKADRGGGRAETQYF.

This chain connects TRBV18 to TRBJ1-1; D might be TRBD1 (5 bases). The V and J ends lost 5 bases and 8 bases respectively, with 15 bases between them. The CDR3 has 13 residues. Germline V gene sequence: CDR1 KGHSH, CDR2 LQKENI. The CDR3 region has the DNA TGTGCCAGCTCATCGAAACCTAGGGGCGAAGCTTTCTTT. This sequence encodes CASSSKPRGEAFF.

The rearrangement joins TRBV30 to TRBJ2-2; tentatively, D is TRBD2 (5 bases). V was cut by 0 bases and J by 7 bases, with 9 bases left in between. Per the germline V gene, CDR1 is GTSNPN and CDR2 is SVGIG (reference sequence). CDR3 length equals 13 residues. The CDR3 loop is CAWSVTGDGELFF. The CDR3 region has the DNA TGTGCCTGGAGTGTAACCGGGGACGGGGAGCTGTTTTTT.

The CDR3 region is CASSPGPNNEQFF. The CDR3 DNA is TGTGCCAGCAGCCCAGGACCAAACAATGAGCAGTTCTTC. The J gene is TRBJ2-1, the V gene TRBV7-3; D uncertain. The CDR3 is made up of 13 amino acids. Germline assignment: CDR1 SGHTA and CDR2 FQGTGA. V lost 5 bases, J lost 5 bases, and 10 bases lay in between.

J is TRBJ2-1 and V is TRBV6-5; 9 positions match TRBD1. The CDR3 is 13 residues long. Germline lookup yields CDR1 MNHEY and CDR2 SVGAGI. J was trimmed by 8 bases and V by 6 bases; bases with no gene match: 5. CDR3 region: CASSRDRAHEQFF. CDR3 DNA: TGTGCCAGCAGCCGGGACAGGGCCCATGAGCAGTTCTTC.

The chain employs TRBV19 and TRBJ2-3; 9 nucleotides align to TRBD1. J lost 4 bases, V lost 5 bases, and 10 bases had no gene match. The CDR3 spans 16 residues. Germline V CDR1 and CDR2: LNHDA, SQIVND (reference sequence). CDR3 coding DNA: TGTGCCAGTAGTGGACCGGGACAGGGTAGGTCAGATACGCAGTATTTT. Translated: CASSGPGQGRSDTQYF.

The V gene is TRBV5-6, the J gene TRBJ1-4, with D perhaps matching TRBD1 (5 bases). The V end was cut by 4 bases, the J end by 8 bases, with 18 bases between. The CDR3 totals 15 residues. CDR1 is SGHDT and CDR2 is YYEEEE in the germline V gene. As DNA, the CDR3 is TGTGCCAGCAGCCCGGTGAGGGGCTTCGAGGAAAAACTGTTTTTT. It yields the protein CASSPVRGFEEKLFF.

This clone has only a few counts. The genes are TRBV13 and TRBJ1-1; no clear D gene. The CDR3 consists of 13 residues. Germline CDR1 PRHDT, CDR2 FYEKMQ (reference sequence). Trimming removed 2 bases from V and 7 bases from J, with 11 bases in between. In nucleotides, the CDR3 is TGTGCCAGCAGCTTAAGGCAGAGGTTTGAAGCTTTCTTT. This encodes CASSLRQRFEAFF.

The chain is built from TRBV19 and TRBJ1-6, with D perhaps TRBD1 (5 bases). This CDR3 contains 15 residues. Trimming removed 5 bases at V and 7 bases at J, with 15 bases between. From germline, CDR1 is LNHDA and CDR2 SQIVND (reference sequence). In nucleotides, the CDR3 is TGTGCCAGTAGTCGACCCCAGGGTGGCAATTCACCCCTCCACTTT. Amino acids: CASSRPQGGNSPLHF.

The chain recombines TRBV23-1 with TRBJ1-4, with TRBD1 identical over 10 bases. TRBV23-1 is an ORF, with its function uncertain. With 0 bases clipped from V and 7 bases from J, the junction kept 11 bases outside the gene matches. The CDR3 covers 18 residues. The CDR3 DNA is TGCGCCAGCAGTCAATCTACTAATGCGGACAGGGGGAGTGAAAAACTGTTTTTT. Translating gives CASSQSTNADRGSEKLFF.

This clone was recorded a few times. The chain recombines TRBV10-3 with TRBJ2-7; 7 bases map to TRBD2. V was pared by 11 bases and J by 3 bases, with 13 bases of the junction left unmatched. The germline V gene encodes CDR1 ENHRY and CDR2 SYGVKD. CDR3 length: 14 residues. CDR3 in DNA: TGTGCCTCCCATGGCGGAAGCGGGAACTACGAGCAGTACTTC. Its protein product is CASHGGSGNYEQYF.

This clone was observed once. The V gene is TRBV21-1, the J gene TRBJ2-1; TRBD2, the D gene given by the table, was not confirmed from the DNA. TRBV21-1 is annotated as a pseudogene. The CDR3 is 18 residues long. In DNA, the CDR3 is TGTGCCAGCAGCATTTGTCGGACTAGCGGAAGCTCCTACAATGAGCAGTTCTTC. Its translation: CASSICRTSGSSYNEQFF.

The chain employs TRBV9 and TRBJ2-1; D perhaps matches TRBD2 (6 bases). The CDR3 is 13 residues long. The germline CDR1 and CDR2 sequences are SGDLS and YYNGEE. With 4 bases removed from V and 4 bases from J, the gap between germline ends came to 9 bases. The CDR3 region is CASSKAGYNEQFF. The CDR3 nucleotides read TGTGCCAGCAGCAAAGCGGGTTACAATGAGCAGTTCTTC.